This T cell receptor beta chain was sequenced for a study of blood T cells in healthy people across ages. Study results and caveats: More naive CD4+ cells and higher diversity marked long-lived donors relative to aged donors.

A second roughly 6 to 12 cycle PCR used barcoded and J-beta primers. Each cDNA molecule received a tag from a template-switch adaptor that had 12 random nucleotides. TCRdb redid the calling of the 5' RACE reads with MiXCR, one entry per CDR3 protein. This sample yields around 1,000,000 distinct CDR3 sequences, of which 35% to 45% are seen a single time; 13% belongs to the top ten. In regard to this clonotype: What it binds is unknown. At one of its ends the junction is not consistent with the germline gene, which may arise from a read error.

The CDR3 contains 15 residues. From germline, CDR1 is DFQATT and CDR2 SNEGSKA (reference sequence). The rearrangement joins TRBV20-1 to TRBJ1-2; D gene unclear. The sample taken for sequencing was blood. The TCR originated in a man between 18 and 29 years old in good health. Here the CDR3 DNA reads TGCAGTACTAGGAATTCGAGAGGGCGGTACTATGGCTACACCTTC. Translating it yields CSTRNSRGRYYGYTF.